This T cell receptor beta chain was retrieved from a study of blood T cell repertoires in COVID-19. In the authors' workflow: Cell counts per sample came from amplifying reference gene primers. Using immunoSEQ multiplex PCR, the repertoire was profiled, and TCRdb retains in-frame clones only, with some absent. V and J calls plus clone size are reproduced from that table; the DNA served to infer D and trimming. The sample consists of hundreds of thousands of clones, more than 85% of them appearing once. CDR1 is LNHNV and CDR2 is YYDKDF in the germline V gene (reference sequence). V shed 0 bases and J 5 bases; nucleotides not matched to a gene: 12. The CDR3 consists of 17 residues.

Sequenced material: peripheral blood. This receptor was identified in a man aged 35-49 years with acute or convalescent COVID-19. The gene calls are TRBV15 and TRBJ2-5, with 7 positions matching TRBD2. The CDR3 is CATSRDRGDPEGETQYF. CDR3 nucleotide sequence: TGTGCCACCAGCAGAGATCGGGGGGACCCCGAGGGGGAGACCCAGTACTTC.